The rows below give T cell receptor beta chains drawn from one sample of a study of blood T cells in healthy people across ages. From the 5' RACE reads, TCRdb called clonotypes with MiXCR, one entry per CDR3 protein. The sample lists roughly 1,800,000 distinct CDR3 sequences; around half were seen once. Material: blood. These receptors were obtained from a woman in her thirties or forties in good health. Both conserved end residues are part of each CDR3.

CDR3: CASSLTWDSCGYTF
J: TRBJ1-2
V: TRBV27
length: 14

CDR3: CASSPKLAGYYNEQFF
J: TRBJ2-1
V: TRBV7-9
length: 16

CDR3: CASSYLAGGDNEQYF
J: TRBJ2-7
V: TRBV7-8
length: 15

CDR3: CASSPRLAGAPLRAGELFF
J: TRBJ2-2
V: TRBV7-8
length: 19

CDR3: CSVSRGTSSANYGYTF
J: TRBJ1-2
V: TRBV20-1
length: 16

CDR3: CATGTGIGVRRFVGANVLTF
J: TRBJ2-6
V: TRBV6-2/TRBV6-3
length: 20

CDR3: CASSQLSVAGGTDTQYF
J: TRBJ2-3
V: TRBV7-9
length: 17

CDR3: CASRSPGHNYEQYF
J: TRBJ2-7
V: TRBV5-5
length: 14

CDR3: CASSLSGLSQETQYF
J: TRBJ2-5
V: TRBV7-2
length: 15

CDR3: CSARDRGTSNEQYF
J: TRBJ2-5
V: TRBV20-1
length: 14

CDR3: CASSLGPDSNQPQHF
J: TRBJ1-5
V: TRBV11-1
length: 15

CDR3: CASRTVGAGGPDTQYF
J: TRBJ2-3
V: TRBV7-2
length: 16

CDR3: CASRLIGDEQFF
J: TRBJ2-1
V: TRBV6-6
length: 12

CDR3: CASSPRTATDTQYF
J: TRBJ2-3
V: TRBV9
length: 14

CDR3: CASSQNLGAEAFF
J: TRBJ1-1
V: TRBV4-1
length: 13

CDR3: CASSEARRVSYEQYF
J: TRBJ2-7
V: TRBV2
length: 15

CDR3: CASSLDSGAGSYEQYF
J: TRBJ2-7
V: TRBV7-2
length: 16

CDR3: CSARPSTGGFYKQYF
J: TRBJ2-4
V: TRBV20-1
length: 15

CDR3: CARSSTWTGRSNIRYF
J: TRBJ2-4
V: TRBV7-2
length: 16

CDR3: CASSLDRAPTNEQFF
J: TRBJ2-1
V: TRBV12-3/TRBV12-4
length: 15

CDR3: CSVGHSYQETQYF
J: TRBJ2-5
V: TRBV29-1
length: 13

CDR3: CASSYSTGFLSGANVLTF
J: TRBJ2-6
V: TRBV6-5
length: 18

CDR3: CASSLATSAEETQYF
J: TRBJ2-5
V: TRBV7-2
length: 15

CDR3: CASSLGQLNNEQFF
J: TRBJ2-1
V: TRBV5-1
length: 14

CDR3: CASRESRETQYF
J: TRBJ2-5
V: TRBV12-3/TRBV12-4
length: 12

CDR3: CASRGQGLSTSFSSYEQYF
J: TRBJ2-7
V: TRBV28
length: 19

CDR3: CASSLGLAGREETQYF
J: TRBJ2-5
V: TRBV7-6
length: 16

CDR3: CATTARDSSYEQYF
J: TRBJ2-7
V: TRBV6-2/TRBV6-3
length: 14

CDR3: CASSLGVSGGWDTQYF
J: TRBJ2-3
V: TRBV11-2
length: 16